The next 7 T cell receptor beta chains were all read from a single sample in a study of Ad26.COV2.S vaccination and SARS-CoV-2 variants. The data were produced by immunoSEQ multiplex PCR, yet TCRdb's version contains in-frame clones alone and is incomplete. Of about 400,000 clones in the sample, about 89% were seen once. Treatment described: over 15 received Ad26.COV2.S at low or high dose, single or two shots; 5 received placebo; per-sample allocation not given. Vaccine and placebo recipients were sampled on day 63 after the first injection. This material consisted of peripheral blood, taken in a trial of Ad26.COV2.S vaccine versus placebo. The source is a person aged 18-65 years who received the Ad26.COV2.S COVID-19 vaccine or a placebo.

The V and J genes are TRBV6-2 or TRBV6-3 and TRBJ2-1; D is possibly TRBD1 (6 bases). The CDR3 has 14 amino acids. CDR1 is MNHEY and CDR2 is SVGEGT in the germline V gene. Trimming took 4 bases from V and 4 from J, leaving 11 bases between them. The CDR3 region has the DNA TGTGCCAGCAGTTTTCTCGACAGGTACAATGAGCAGTTCTTC. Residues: CASSFLDRYNEQFF.

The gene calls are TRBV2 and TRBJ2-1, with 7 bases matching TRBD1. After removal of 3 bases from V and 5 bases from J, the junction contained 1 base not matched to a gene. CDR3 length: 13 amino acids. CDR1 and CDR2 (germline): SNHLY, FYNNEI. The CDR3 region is CASSEDRHNEQFF. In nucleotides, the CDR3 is TGTGCCAGCAGTGAGGACAGGCACAATGAGCAGTTCTTC.

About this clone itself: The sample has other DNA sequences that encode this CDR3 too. CDR3 loop: CASSLSSYNEQFF. DNA for the CDR3: TGTGCCAGCAGCTTGAGTTCCTACAATGAGCAGTTCTTC. This chain joins TRBV7-9 and TRBJ2-1; unclear D gene. Germline lookup yields CDR1 SEHNR and CDR2 FQNEAQ (reference sequence). The CDR3 totals 13 residues. V gave up 3 bases and J gave up 1 base, with 4 bases separating them.

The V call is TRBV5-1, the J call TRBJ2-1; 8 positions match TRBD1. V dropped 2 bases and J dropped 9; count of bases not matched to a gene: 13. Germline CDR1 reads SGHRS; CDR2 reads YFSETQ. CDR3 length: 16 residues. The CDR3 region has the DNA TGCGCCAGCAGCTTCCCCCCGGGACAGGAAAGCGGTGAGCAGTTCTTC. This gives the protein CASSFPPGQESGEQFF.

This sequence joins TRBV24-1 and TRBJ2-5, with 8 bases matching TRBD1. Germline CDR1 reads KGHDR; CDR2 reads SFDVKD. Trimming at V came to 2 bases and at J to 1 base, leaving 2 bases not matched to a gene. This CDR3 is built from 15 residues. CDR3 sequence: CATSDSGQVQETQYF. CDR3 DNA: TGTGCCACCAGTGATTCGGGACAGGTCCAAGAGACCCAGTACTTC.

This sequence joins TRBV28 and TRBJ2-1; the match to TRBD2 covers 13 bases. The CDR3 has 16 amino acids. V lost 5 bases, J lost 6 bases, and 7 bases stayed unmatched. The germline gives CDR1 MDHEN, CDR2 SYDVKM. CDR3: CASSVGLAGISNEQFF. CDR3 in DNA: TGTGCCAGCAGTGTGGGACTAGCGGGAATTAGCAATGAGCAGTTCTTC. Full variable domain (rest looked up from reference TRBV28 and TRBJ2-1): DVKVTQSSRYLVKRTGEKVFLECVQDMDHENMFWYRQDPGLGLRLIYFSYDVKMKEKGDIPEGYSVSREKKERFSLILESASTNQTSMYLCASSVGLAGISNEQFFGPGTRLTVL.

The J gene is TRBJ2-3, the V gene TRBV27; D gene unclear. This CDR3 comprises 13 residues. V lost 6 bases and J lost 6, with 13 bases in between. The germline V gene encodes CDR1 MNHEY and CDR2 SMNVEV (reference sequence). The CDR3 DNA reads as TGTGCCAGCAGGGGTCCTGCTTCCGATACGCAGTATTTT. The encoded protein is CASRGPASDTQYF.